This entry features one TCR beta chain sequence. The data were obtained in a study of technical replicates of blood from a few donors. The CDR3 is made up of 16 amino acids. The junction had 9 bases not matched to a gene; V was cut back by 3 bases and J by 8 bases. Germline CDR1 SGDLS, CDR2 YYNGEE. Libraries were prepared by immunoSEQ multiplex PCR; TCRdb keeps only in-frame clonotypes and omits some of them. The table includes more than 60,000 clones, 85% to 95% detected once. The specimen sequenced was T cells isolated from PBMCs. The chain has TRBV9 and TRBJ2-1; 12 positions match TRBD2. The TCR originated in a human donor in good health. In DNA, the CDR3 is TGTGCCAGCAGCGGAATAGGGACTAGCGGGTTCGATGAGCAGTTCTTC. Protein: CASSGIGTSGFDEQFF.